Below are 8 T cell receptor beta chains sequenced from a single sample in a study of siplizumab effects on memory and regulatory T cells. Data came from immunoSEQ multiplex PCR; TCRdb stores just in-frame clones and leaves some out. The sample shows around 78,000 clones, about 90% of them seen only once. The sample taken for sequencing was CD8+ T cells sorted from blood. The receptors stem from a human donor in good health.

The chain joins TRBV9 to TRBJ2-2, with a weak D call TRBD1 (6 bases). The germline V gene has CDR1 SGDLS and CDR2 YYNGEE. This CDR3 region has 16 residues. The ends were cut back, 2 bases at V and 6 bases at J, with 17 bases in the middle. DNA for the CDR3: TGTGCCAGCAGCGTTTTTCTACAGGGCGCATCCGGGGAGCTGTTTTTT. Protein: CASSVFLQGASGELFF.

V usage is TRBV5-1 and J usage is TRBJ2-5; unclear D gene. There are 13 residues in the CDR3. Trimming left V 4 bases short and J 5 bases short, with 12 bases between. The germline V gene has CDR1 SGHRS and CDR2 YFSETQ. CDR3 in DNA: TGCGCCAGCAGCCCCATCGCCGGGGAGACCCAGTACTTC. It specifies CASSPIAGETQYF.

The rearrangement links TRBV9 to TRBJ2-7; 9 nucleotides agree with TRBD2. Germline assignment: CDR1 SGDLS and CDR2 YYNGEE. J gave up 3 bases and V 4 bases, and 5 bases lay outside the gene matches. The CDR3 loop spans 14 amino acids. CDR3 sequence reads: CASSPRLADYEQYF. CDR3 bases: TGTGCCAGCAGCCCCCGACTAGCGGACTACGAGCAGTACTTC.

CDR3 DNA: TGTGCCAGCAGTCCTTTTGAACAGAACACTGAAGCTTTCTTT. Protein sequence: CASSPFEQNTEAFF. The gene calls are TRBV5-4 and TRBJ1-1, with no clear D. In germline, CDR1 is SGHNT, CDR2 YYREEE (reference sequence). Trimming removed 5 bases from V and 1 base from J, with 12 bases in between. This CDR3 is built from 14 residues.

J is TRBJ1-1 and V is TRBV7-9; no firm D call. CDR3 size: 14 residues. Germline V lookup: CDR1 SEHNR, CDR2 FQNEAQ (reference sequence). V was shortened by 0 bases and J by 4 bases, with 9 bases between the two germline ends. CDR3 loop: CASSLAGPLTEAFF. The CDR3 DNA is TGTGCCAGCAGCTTAGCTGGGCCACTCACTGAAGCTTTCTTT.

DNA for the CDR3: TGTGCCAGCAAGACCCTAGCCTCCCCCCACGAGCAGTACTTC. Its protein product is CASKTLASPHEQYF. The gene calls are TRBV19 and TRBJ2-7; D is perhaps TRBD2 (5 bases). Looked up from germline, CDR1 is LNHDA and CDR2 is SQIVND (reference sequence). This CDR3 contains 14 residues. Trimming removed 9 bases at V and 5 bases at J, with 20 bases between.

This clone appeared once. V is TRBV10-3 and J is TRBJ2-5; either TRBD1 or TRBD2 may supply D (5 bases each). V lost 0 bases, J lost 4 bases, and 27 bases lay in between. The CDR3 length is 20 residues. Germline V gene data show CDR1 as ENHRY and CDR2 as SYGVKD. CDR3 residues: CAISESQGMIGLEGAETQYF. In DNA, the CDR3 is TGTGCCATCAGTGAGTCCCAGGGCATGATCGGACTGGAAGGGGCAGAGACCCAGTACTTC.

This sequence joins TRBV7-9 and TRBJ1-5; D unclear. CDR1 and CDR2 (germline): SEHNR, FQNEAQ (reference sequence). Trimming removed 2 bases at V and 4 bases at J, with 12 bases between. This CDR3 has 15 residues. The CDR3 DNA reads as TGTGCCAGCAGCTTAACGACCGAAGTTAATCAGCCCCAGCATTTT. Amino acids: CASSLTTEVNQPQHF.